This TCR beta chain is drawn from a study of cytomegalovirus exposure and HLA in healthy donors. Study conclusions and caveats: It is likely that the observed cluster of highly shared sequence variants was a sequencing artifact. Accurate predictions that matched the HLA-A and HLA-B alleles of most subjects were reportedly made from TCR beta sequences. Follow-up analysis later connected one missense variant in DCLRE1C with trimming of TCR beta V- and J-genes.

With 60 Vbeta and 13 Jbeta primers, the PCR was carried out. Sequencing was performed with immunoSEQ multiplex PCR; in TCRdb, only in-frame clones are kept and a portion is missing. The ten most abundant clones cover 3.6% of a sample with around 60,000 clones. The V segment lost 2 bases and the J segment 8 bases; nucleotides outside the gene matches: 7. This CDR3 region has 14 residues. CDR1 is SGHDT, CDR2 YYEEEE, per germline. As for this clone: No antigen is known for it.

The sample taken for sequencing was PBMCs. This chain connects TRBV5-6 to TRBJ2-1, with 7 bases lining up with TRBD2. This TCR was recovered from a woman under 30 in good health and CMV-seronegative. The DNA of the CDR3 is TGTGCCAGCAGCTTTCCGGGGAGGGTCGATGAGCAGTTCTTC. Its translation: CASSFPGRVDEQFF.